Here is one T cell receptor (beta chain) with its context. Its antigen is not identified. This sample was included in a study of CD8 T cells in ankylosing spondylitis. The TCR beta libraries were generated through quantitative 5'-RACE incorporating molecular barcodes. TCRdb re-derived calls from the 5' RACE reads in MiXCR, one entry per CDR3 protein. The data contain almost 400,000 distinct CDR3 sequences, 20% to 25% of them singletons. Study-wide findings and caveats: Within peripheral blood, clones linked to disease were CD8+ and relatively rare. Significant enrichment of disease-linked clones was reportedly seen in matched ankylosing spondylitis synovial fluid. Ankylosing spondylitis blood appeared to carry a characteristic TCR beta motif of roughly 8 highly homologous variants.

CDR1 and CDR2 (germline): LNHDA, SQIVND (reference sequence). Deletions cut 5 bases from V and 6 bases from J, with 14 bases between. This CDR3 has 14 amino acids. This chain uses TRBV19 with TRBJ1-5, with a tentative D call TRBD1 (5 bases). The sequence was collected from a male donor with ankylosing spondylitis. What was sequenced was blood, either unsorted or a sorted T cell fraction (not recorded which). The chain's CDR3 is CASSDSGESQPQHF. Here the CDR3 DNA reads TGTGCCAGTAGTGACAGTGGAGAAAGTCAGCCCCAGCATTTT. Looking up the rest from reference TRBV19 and TRBJ1-5 gives the full variable domain: DGGITQSPKYLFRKEGQNVTLSCEQNLNHDAMYWYRQDPGQGLRLIYYSQIVNDFQKGDIAEGYSVSREKKESFPLTVTSAQKNPTAFYLCASSDSGESQPQHFGDGTRLSIL.